These T cell receptor beta chains were read from a single sample in a study of OX40 agonist ivuxolimab in advanced cancers. Method: immunoSEQ multiplex PCR; TCRdb's copy keeps in-frame clones and lacks some. The table has tens of thousands of clones, 90% to 95% seen once. The source was CD4+ or CD8+ T cells sorted from blood, collected in a trial of the OX40 agonist ivuxolimab. The receptors here all came from an adult with an advanced solid tumor such as melanoma, head and neck, liver or kidney cancer. Each CDR3 is given with its conserved first and last residue. The D gene is left open where the match is weak. The size field is filled for only some rows; it gives once, few, many or a size class.

d_gene: TRBD1
j_gene: TRBJ1-2
abundance: -
v_gene: TRBV19
CDR3nt: TGTGCCAGTAGTATGAGCCTCGGGACAGGGGATGGGTATGGCTACACCTTC
CDR3aa: CASSMSLGTGDGYGYTF

d_gene: -
j_gene: TRBJ2-2
abundance: -
v_gene: TRBV9
CDR3nt: TGTGCCAGCAGCGTAGATGGGAGTAGCCCAATCTCCGGGGAGCTGTTTTTT
CDR3aa: CASSVDGSSPISGELFF

d_gene: -
j_gene: TRBJ1-3
abundance: -
v_gene: TRBV7-9
CDR3nt: TGTGCCAGCAGCATAGGGGGAGCTGGAAACACCATATATTTT
CDR3aa: CASSIGGAGNTIYF

d_gene: TRBD2
j_gene: TRBJ2-7
abundance: -
v_gene: TRBV9
CDR3nt: TGTGCCAGCAGCCTGGATCCAGCGGGAGTGTCCTACGAGCAGTACTTC
CDR3aa: CASSLDPAGVSYEQYF

d_gene: -
j_gene: TRBJ1-1
abundance: -
v_gene: TRBV7-9
CDR3nt: TGTGCCAGCAGCTTAGTACAGACGAACACTGAAGCTTTCTTT
CDR3aa: CASSLVQTNTEAFF

d_gene: -
j_gene: TRBJ2-3
abundance: -
v_gene: TRBV7-2
CDR3nt: TGTGCCAGCAGCTACGCGGGACTTCAGTATTTT
CDR3aa: CASSYAGLQYF

d_gene: -
j_gene: TRBJ2-4
abundance: -
v_gene: TRBV6-5
CDR3nt: TGTGCCAGCAGTCCAGCATCGTTAGCCAAAAACATTCAGTACTTC
CDR3aa: CASSPASLAKNIQYF

d_gene: -
j_gene: TRBJ2-7
abundance: once
v_gene: TRBV5-6
CDR3nt: TGTGCCAGCAGCTTCCCGACAAATTCCTACGAGCAGTACTTC
CDR3aa: CASSFPTNSYEQYF

d_gene: -
j_gene: TRBJ1-3
abundance: -
v_gene: TRBV7-2
CDR3nt: TGTGCCAGCAGCTTAGGCGGGGCCCCGTCGCGGTTT
CDR3aa: CASSLGGAPSRF

d_gene: TRBD1
j_gene: TRBJ1-1
abundance: -
v_gene: TRBV5-1
CDR3nt: TGCGCCAGCAGACCCAGGGGGCCCACTGAAGCTTTCTTT
CDR3aa: CASRPRGPTEAFF

d_gene: -
j_gene: TRBJ2-3
abundance: -
v_gene: TRBV4-3
CDR3nt: TGCGCCAGCAGCCTCTACTATTATGACGCCACAAGCACAGATACGCAGTATTTT
CDR3aa: CASSLYYYDATSTDTQYF

d_gene: TRBD2
j_gene: TRBJ2-1
abundance: -
v_gene: TRBV4-1
CDR3nt: TGCGCCAGCAGGAGGTCCGGGACTAGCTCCTACAATGAGCAGTTCTTC
CDR3aa: CASRRSGTSSYNEQFF

d_gene: -
j_gene: TRBJ1-4
abundance: -
v_gene: TRBV30
CDR3nt: TGTGCCTGGAGTGCCGGCCGGAATGAAAAACTGTTTTTT
CDR3aa: CAWSAGRNEKLFF

d_gene: -
j_gene: TRBJ1-4
abundance: -
v_gene: TRBV15
CDR3nt: TGTGCCACCAGATACCAGGGTGGTGAAAAACTGTTTTTT
CDR3aa: CATRYQGGEKLFF

d_gene: -
j_gene: TRBJ1-3
abundance: -
v_gene: TRBV4-3
CDR3nt: TGCGCCAGCAGCCAAGGAAGGACCTTGAGCTCTGGAAACACCATATATTTT
CDR3aa: CASSQGRTLSSGNTIYF